Listed here are 16 T cell receptor beta chains from one sample, sequenced in a study of control samples from healthy donors and cancer patients. Here immunoSEQ multiplex PCR was the method, and the copy in TCRdb shows in-frame clones only, minus some. Seen here are some 100,000 clones, around nine tenths observed once, and the top ten hold approximately 7.8%. Sample: blood. These receptors all come from a man aged 25 to 45 in good health.

The gene calls are TRBV2 and TRBJ1-2, with D unclear. This CDR3 has 13 residues. The V end lost 5 bases, the J end lost 8 bases, and 15 bases lay between the germline ends. Per the germline V gene, CDR1 is SNHLY and CDR2 is FYNNEI. This CDR3 reads CASSFNSGRGYTF. The CDR3 bases are TGTGCCAGCAGTTTTAACAGTGGAAGGGGCTACACCTTC. Full variable domain (missing parts from reference TRBV2 and TRBJ1-2): EPEVTQTPSHQVTQMGQEVILRCVPISNHLYFYWYRQILGQKVEFLVSFYNNEISEKSEIFDDQFSVERPDGSNFTLKIRSTKLEDSAMYFCASSFNSGRGYTFGSGTRLTVV.

V is TRBV4-3 and J is TRBJ2-5, with 7 bases fitting TRBD2. From germline, CDR1 is LGHNA and CDR2 YSLEER. The CDR3 has 16 amino acids. J was trimmed by 5 bases and V by 0 bases; bases with no gene match: 9. Here the CDR3 reads CASSQDMTGGAETQYF. CDR3 nucleotide sequence: TGCGCCAGCAGCCAAGATATGACGGGAGGAGCGGAGACCCAGTACTTC.

The chain combines TRBV18 with TRBJ2-5, with D perhaps TRBD1 (5 bases). V dropped 0 bases and J dropped 1 base, with 12 bases sitting between them. The germline gives CDR1 KGHSH, CDR2 LQKENI. This CDR3 has 16 amino acids. DNA of the CDR3: TGTGCCAGCTCACCACCTCGTGGGGCCGGCCAAGAGACCCAGTACTTC. This codes for CASSPPRGAGQETQYF. The full variable domain, in which reference TRBV18 and TRBJ2-5 provide the parts outside the CDR3, is NAGVMQNPRHLVRRRGQEARLRCSPMKGHSHVYWYRQLPEEGLKFMVYLQKENIIDESGMPKERFSAEFPKEGPSILRIQQVVRGDSAAYFCASSPPRGAGQETQYFGPGTRLLVL.

The V call is TRBV7-2, the J call TRBJ2-7, with D possibly matching TRBD1 (5 bases). This CDR3 is built from 15 residues. V shed 1 base and J shed 7 bases, with 17 bases lying between them. Germline CDR1 SGHTA, CDR2 FQGNSA. The CDR3 protein is CASSLEARASREQYF. DNA of the CDR3: TGTGCCAGCAGCTTAGAAGCCAGGGCCTCTCGGGAGCAGTACTTC.

This sequence joins TRBV5-4 and TRBJ1-2; D is perhaps TRBD1 (6 bases). V lost 4 bases to trimming and J lost 1 base, with 14 bases between them. The V gene's germline CDR1 is SGHNT and CDR2 YYREEE (reference sequence). The CDR3 runs to 15 residues. This CDR3 is CASSTPDSRNYGYTF. Here the CDR3 DNA reads TGTGCCAGCAGCACACCGGACAGCCGTAACTATGGCTACACCTTC.

The chain has TRBV28 and TRBJ2-7; perhaps TRBD2 as D (5 bases). Per germline, CDR1 MDHEN and CDR2 SYDVKM. The CDR3 runs 14 residues. The ends were cut back, 7 bases at V and 5 bases at J, with 18 bases in the middle. The CDR3 is CASNLNGGANEQYF. CDR3 in DNA: TGTGCCAGCAACCTCAATGGAGGTGCCAACGAGCAGTACTTC.

The J gene is TRBJ2-5, the V gene TRBV6-6; 7 positions agree with TRBD1. V lost 6 bases and J lost 1; bases outside the gene matches: 8. Germline loops: CDR1 MNHNY, CDR2 SVGAGI (reference sequence). The CDR3 is 15 residues long. The CDR3 protein is CASSKRDSGQETQYF. The CDR3 DNA is TGTGCCAGCAGCAAGAGGGACAGCGGCCAAGAGACCCAGTACTTC.

The V and J genes are TRBV5-3 and TRBJ2-6; no definite D call. TRBV5-3 is an open reading frame, and its role is uncertain. Trimming shortened V by 1 base and J by 2 bases, and 4 bases separated the two germline ends. The CDR3 length is 14 residues. The CDR3 sequence is CARSLFPGANVLTF. Written as DNA, the CDR3 is TGTGCCAGAAGCTTGTTCCCTGGGGCCAACGTCCTGACTTTC.

V and J are TRBV28 and TRBJ1-5, with D unclear. The CDR3 extends over 14 amino acids. Germline-derived CDR1 and CDR2 are MDHEN and SYDVKM. V was trimmed by 3 bases and J by 4 bases, leaving 10 bases between them. CDR3 nucleotides: TGTGCCAGCAGTTTGATATCAGGAAATCAGCCCCAGCATTTT. Translating it yields CASSLISGNQPQHF.

The chain combines TRBV5-4 with TRBJ2-5, with unresolved D. The CDR3 has 16 amino acids. Germline CDR1 and CDR2: SGHNT and YYREEE (reference sequence). Trimming stripped 3 bases from V and 2 bases from J, with 17 bases between. CDR3 DNA sequence: TGTGCCAGCAGCTCCCCGTTCGGCGGACCTCAAGAGACCCAGTACTTC. Encoded protein: CASSSPFGGPQETQYF.

The V call is TRBV30, the J call TRBJ2-2; unclear D gene. The length of the CDR3 is 16 residues. The germline V gene encodes CDR1 GTSNPN and CDR2 SVGIG (reference sequence). As DNA, the CDR3 is TGTGCTTTGGAACCTTACGGCAGCGCGAACACCGGGGAGCTGTTTTTT. Amino acid sequence: CALEPYGSANTGELFF.

This clone was seen only once. The rearrangement uses TRBV5-6 and TRBJ1-4; D is ambiguous. This CDR3 contains 15 residues. Germline-derived CDR1 and CDR2 are SGHDT and YYEEEE. Trimming took 4 bases from V and 10 from J, leaving 20 bases between them. The CDR3 bases are TGTGCCAGCAGCAGCTTGGCGTCGAAATCGGGAAAACTGTTTTTT. It translates to CASSSLASKSGKLFF.

This clone was seen only once. This chain links TRBV5-1 with TRBJ2-3, with D unclear. This CDR3 comprises 13 residues. CDR1 and CDR2 from the germline V gene are SGHRS and YFSETQ. V lost 5 bases to trimming and J lost 0 bases, with 7 bases between them. CDR3 region: CASRAPSTDTQYF. In nucleotides, the CDR3 is TGCGCCAGCAGGGCCCCGAGCACAGATACGCAGTATTTT.

The chain combines TRBV9 with TRBJ2-1; no definite D call. The CDR3 contains 15 residues. Trimming removed 1 base from V and 7 bases from J, with 15 bases in between. Germline assignment: CDR1 SGDLS and CDR2 YYNGEE. DNA of the CDR3: TGTGCCAGCAGCGTAAGCGCCCATACTCGGAATGAGCAGTTCTTC. It encodes CASSVSAHTRNEQFF.

The J gene is TRBJ2-6, the V gene TRBV5-4, with D perhaps being TRBD1 or TRBD2 (6 bases each). Germline V gene sequence: CDR1 SGHNT, CDR2 YYREEE (reference sequence). The CDR3 is 19 amino acids. V shed 1 base and J shed 0 bases, with 17 bases lying between them. CDR3 protein: CASSLRARGGISGANVLTF. The CDR3 coding sequence is TGTGCCAGCAGCTTGAGGGCCAGGGGAGGAATCTCTGGGGCCAACGTCCTGACTTTC.

Turning to this clone: The junction and the germline gene differ at one end; a read error may be behind it. V is TRBV30 and J is TRBJ2-2; 10 bases are shared with TRBD2. The CDR3 is 16 residues long. CDR1 GTSNPN and CDR2 SVGIG come from the germline V gene (reference sequence). CDR3: CAWSVMGLAKTGELFF. Here the CDR3 DNA reads TGTGCCTGGAGTGTAATGGGACTAGCGAAGACCGGGGAGCTGTTTTTT.